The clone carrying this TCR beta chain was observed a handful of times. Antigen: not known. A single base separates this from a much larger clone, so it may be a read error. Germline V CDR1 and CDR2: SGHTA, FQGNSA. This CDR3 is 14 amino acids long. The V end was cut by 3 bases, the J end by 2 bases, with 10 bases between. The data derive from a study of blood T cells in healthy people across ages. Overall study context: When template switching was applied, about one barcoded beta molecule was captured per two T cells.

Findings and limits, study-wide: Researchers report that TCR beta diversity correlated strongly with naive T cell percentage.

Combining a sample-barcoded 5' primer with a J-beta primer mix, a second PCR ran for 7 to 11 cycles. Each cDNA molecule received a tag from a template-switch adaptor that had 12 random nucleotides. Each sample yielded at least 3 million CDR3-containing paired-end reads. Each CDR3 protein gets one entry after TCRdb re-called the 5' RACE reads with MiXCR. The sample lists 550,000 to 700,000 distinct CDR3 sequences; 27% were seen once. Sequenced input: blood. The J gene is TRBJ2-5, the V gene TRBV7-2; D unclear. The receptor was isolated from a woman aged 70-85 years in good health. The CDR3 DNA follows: TGTGCCAGCAGCTTTGCCCCTAGTCAAGAGACCCAGTACTTC. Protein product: CASSFAPSQETQYF.